The clone carrying this T cell receptor (beta chain) has a handful of counts. The antigen is not known. TCRdb reprocessed the reads with MiXCR, giving one entry per CDR3 protein. The sample shows 800,000 to 950,000 distinct CDR3 sequences, less than 35% of them seen only once. This specimen belongs to a study of T cell repertoires in cytomegalovirus infection. V was cut by 2 bases and J by 0 bases, with 11 bases left in between. Germline-derived CDR1 and CDR2 are MDHEN and SYDVKM. There are 16 residues in the CDR3. The chain combines TRBV28 with TRBJ2-4, with TRBD1 as a possible D gene (6 bases). The source was cultured CD8+ T cells from PBMCs, collected from culture after CMV antigen stimulation. This receptor was obtained from a human donor in good health (CMV status not recorded). Some clones in this sample may be carry-over from other donors' samples. The CDR3 reads CASSLVQGVAKNIQYF. The CDR3 DNA sequence: TGTGCCAGCAGTTTAGTACAGGGTGTAGCCAAAAACATTCAGTACTTC.